This T cell receptor (beta chain) was observed in a study of T cells in Graves' hyperthyroidism and ophthalmopathy. TCR beta CDR3 regions were amplified from RNA. During a first-round RT-PCR of the TCR CDR3, the HTBI primer set was used. MiXCR, applied by TCRdb to the multiplex PCR reads, yields one record per CDR3 protein. Here the sample spans nearly 600,000 distinct CDR3 sequences, 12% to 15% being singletons. This clonotype was counted at least ten times. The specimen sequenced was blood. The origin of this receptor is a woman aged 18-29 years with Graves' ophthalmopathy.

CDR3 in amino acids: CASSLRLAKGETQYF. CDR3 sequence (DNA): TGTGCCAGCAGCTTACGTCTAGCGAAGGGGGAGACCCAGTACTTC. The chain is built from TRBV11-3 and TRBJ2-5, with TRBD2 as a possible D gene (6 bases). The CDR3 runs 15 residues. The germline V gene encodes CDR1 SGHNT and CDR2 YENEEA. Trimming removed 2 bases from V and 5 bases from J, with 15 bases in between.